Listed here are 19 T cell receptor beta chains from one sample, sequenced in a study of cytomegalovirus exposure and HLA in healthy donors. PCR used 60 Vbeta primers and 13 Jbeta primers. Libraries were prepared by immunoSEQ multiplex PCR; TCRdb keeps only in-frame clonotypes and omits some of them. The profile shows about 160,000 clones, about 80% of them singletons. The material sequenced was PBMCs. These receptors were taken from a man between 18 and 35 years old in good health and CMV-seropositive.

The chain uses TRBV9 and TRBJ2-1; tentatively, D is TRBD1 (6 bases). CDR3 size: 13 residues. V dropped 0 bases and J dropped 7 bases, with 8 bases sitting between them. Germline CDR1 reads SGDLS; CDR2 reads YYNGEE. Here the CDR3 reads CASSVATGNEQFF. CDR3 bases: TGTGCCAGCAGCGTAGCTACAGGGAATGAGCAGTTCTTC.

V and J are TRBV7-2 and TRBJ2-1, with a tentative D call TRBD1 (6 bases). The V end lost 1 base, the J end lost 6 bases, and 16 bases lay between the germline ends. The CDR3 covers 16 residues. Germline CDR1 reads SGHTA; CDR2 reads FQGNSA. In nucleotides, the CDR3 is TGTGCCAGCAGCTTAGGATGGACAAGGGGGTCCAATGAGCAGTTCTTC. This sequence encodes CASSLGWTRGSNEQFF. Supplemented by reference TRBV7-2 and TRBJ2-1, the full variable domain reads GAGVSQSPSNKVTEKGKDVELRCDPISGHTALYWYRQSLGQGLEFLIYFQGNSAPDKSGLPSDRFSAERTGGSVSTLTIQRTQQEDSAVYLCASSLGWTRGSNEQFFGPGTRLTVL.

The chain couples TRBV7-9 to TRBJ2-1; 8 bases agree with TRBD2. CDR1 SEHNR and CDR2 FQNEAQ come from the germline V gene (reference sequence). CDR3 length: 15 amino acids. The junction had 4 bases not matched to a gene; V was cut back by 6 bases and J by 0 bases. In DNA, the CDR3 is TGTGCCAGCAGTCCACTAGCGGCCTCCTACAATGAGCAGTTCTTC. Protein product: CASSPLAASYNEQFF. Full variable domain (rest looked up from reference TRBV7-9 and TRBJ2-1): DTGVSQNPRHKITKRGQNVTFRCDPISEHNRLYWYRQTLGQGPEFLTYFQNEAQLEKSRLLSDRFSAERPKGSFSTLEIQRTEQGDSAMYLCASSPLAASYNEQFFGPGTRLTVL.

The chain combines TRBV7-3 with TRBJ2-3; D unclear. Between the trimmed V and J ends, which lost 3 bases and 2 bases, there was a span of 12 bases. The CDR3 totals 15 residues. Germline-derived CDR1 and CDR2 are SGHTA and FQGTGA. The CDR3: CASSFGGDFTDTQYF. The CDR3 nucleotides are TGTGCCAGCAGCTTCGGCGGAGACTTCACAGATACGCAGTATTTT.

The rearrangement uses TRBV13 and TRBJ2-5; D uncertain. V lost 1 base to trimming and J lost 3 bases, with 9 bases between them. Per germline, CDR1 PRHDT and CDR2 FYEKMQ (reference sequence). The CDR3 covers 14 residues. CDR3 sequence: CASSLAVMEETQYF. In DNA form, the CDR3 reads TGTGCCAGCAGCTTAGCAGTCATGGAAGAGACCCAGTACTTC.

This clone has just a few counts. CDR3 sequence reads: CASSRVGHGISPLHF. CDR3 coding DNA: TGCGCCAGCAGCCGGGTGGGGCACGGTATTTCACCCCTCCACTTT. The chain is built from TRBV5-1 and TRBJ1-6, with D perhaps matching TRBD1 (5 bases). With 4 bases removed from V and 9 bases from J, the gap between germline ends came to 17 bases. Germline V gene sequence: CDR1 SGHRS, CDR2 YFSETQ. The length of the CDR3 is 15 residues.

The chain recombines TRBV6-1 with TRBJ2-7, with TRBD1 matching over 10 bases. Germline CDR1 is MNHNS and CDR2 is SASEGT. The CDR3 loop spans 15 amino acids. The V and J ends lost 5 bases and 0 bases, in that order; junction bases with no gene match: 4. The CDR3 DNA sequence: TGTGCCAGCAGTTTGGGACAGGGGTTCTCCTACGAGCAGTACTTC. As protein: CASSLGQGFSYEQYF.

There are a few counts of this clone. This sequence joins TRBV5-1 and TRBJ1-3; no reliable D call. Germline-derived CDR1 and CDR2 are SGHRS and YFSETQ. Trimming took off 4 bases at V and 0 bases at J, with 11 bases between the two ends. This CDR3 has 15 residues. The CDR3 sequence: CASSLTATSGNTIYF. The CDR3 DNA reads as TGCGCCAGCAGCCTTACAGCAACCTCTGGAAACACCATATATTTT.

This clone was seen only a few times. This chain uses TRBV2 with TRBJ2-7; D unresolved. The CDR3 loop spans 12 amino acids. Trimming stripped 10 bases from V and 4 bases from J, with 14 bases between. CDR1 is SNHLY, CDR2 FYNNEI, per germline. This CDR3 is CAKQKAAYEQYF. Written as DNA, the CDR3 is TGTGCCAAGCAGAAGGCGGCATACGAGCAGTACTTC.

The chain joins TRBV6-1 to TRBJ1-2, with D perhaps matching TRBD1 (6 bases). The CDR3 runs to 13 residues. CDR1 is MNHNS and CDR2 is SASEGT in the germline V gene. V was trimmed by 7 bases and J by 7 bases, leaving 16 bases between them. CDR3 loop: CASTRQGLGGYTF. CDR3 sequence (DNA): TGTGCCAGCACCAGGCAGGGGCTTGGTGGCTACACCTTC.

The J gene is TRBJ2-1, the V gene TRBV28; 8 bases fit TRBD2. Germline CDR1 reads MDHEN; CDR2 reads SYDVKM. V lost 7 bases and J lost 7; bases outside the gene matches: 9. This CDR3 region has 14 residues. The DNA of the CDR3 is TGTGCCAGCACCCCACATAGCGGGGCAAATGAGCAGTTCTTC. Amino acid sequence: CASTPHSGANEQFF.

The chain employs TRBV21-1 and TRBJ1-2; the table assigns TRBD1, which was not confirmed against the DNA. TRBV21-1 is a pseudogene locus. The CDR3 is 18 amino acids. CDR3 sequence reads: CASSKGNRDRETNYGYTF. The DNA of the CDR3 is TGTGCCAGCAGCAAAGGGAACAGGGACAGAGAGACTAACTATGGCTACACCTTC.

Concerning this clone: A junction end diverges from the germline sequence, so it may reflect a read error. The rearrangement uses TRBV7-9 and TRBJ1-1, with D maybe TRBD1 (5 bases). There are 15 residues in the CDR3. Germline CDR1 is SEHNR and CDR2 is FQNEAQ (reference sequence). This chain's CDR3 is CASSLGWGENAEAFF. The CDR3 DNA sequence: TGTGCCAGCAGCTTAGGGTGGGGGGAGAACGCTGAAGCTTTCTTT.

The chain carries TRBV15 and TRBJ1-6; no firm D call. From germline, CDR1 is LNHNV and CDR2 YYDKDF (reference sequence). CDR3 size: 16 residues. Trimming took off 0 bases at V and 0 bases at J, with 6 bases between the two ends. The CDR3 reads CATSRELSSYNSPLHF. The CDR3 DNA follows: TGTGCCACCAGCAGAGAACTTAGCTCCTATAATTCACCCCTCCACTTT.

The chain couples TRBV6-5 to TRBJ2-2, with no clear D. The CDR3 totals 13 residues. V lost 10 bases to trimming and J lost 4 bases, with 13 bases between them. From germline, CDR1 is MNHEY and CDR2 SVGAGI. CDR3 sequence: CANRYTGTGELFF. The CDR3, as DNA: TGTGCCAACAGATACACCGGCACCGGGGAGCTGTTTTTT.

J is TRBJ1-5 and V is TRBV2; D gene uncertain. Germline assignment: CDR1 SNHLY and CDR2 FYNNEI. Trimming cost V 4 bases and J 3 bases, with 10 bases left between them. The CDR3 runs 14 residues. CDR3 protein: CASSAPGNNQPQHF. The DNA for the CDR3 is TGTGCCAGCAGTGCTCCAGGAAACAATCAGCCCCAGCATTTT.

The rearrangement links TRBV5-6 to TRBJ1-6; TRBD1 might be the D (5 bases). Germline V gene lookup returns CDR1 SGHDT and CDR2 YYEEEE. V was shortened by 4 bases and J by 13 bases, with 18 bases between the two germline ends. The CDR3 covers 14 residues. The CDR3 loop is CASSAGSLGRPLHF. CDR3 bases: TGTGCCAGCAGCGCAGGCTCCCTGGGGCGCCCCCTCCACTTT. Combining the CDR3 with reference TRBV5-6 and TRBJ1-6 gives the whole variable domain DAGVTQSPTHLIKTRGQQVTLRCSPKSGHDTVSWYQQALGQGPQFIFQYYEEEERQRGNFPDRFSGHQFPNYSSELNVNALLLGDSALYLCASSAGSLGRPLHFGNGTRLTVT.

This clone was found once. The CDR3 sequence: CATGSSGSIKETQYF. CDR3 DNA: TGTGCCACTGGGTCTAGCGGGAGCATAAAAGAGACCCAGTACTTC. The rearrangement links TRBV27 to TRBJ2-5; TRBD2 matches at 10 bases. The V gene end was trimmed by 10 bases and the J gene end by 3 bases; junction bases not matched to a gene: 11. CDR1 and CDR2 (germline): MNHEY, SMNVEV (reference sequence). This CDR3 comprises 15 residues.

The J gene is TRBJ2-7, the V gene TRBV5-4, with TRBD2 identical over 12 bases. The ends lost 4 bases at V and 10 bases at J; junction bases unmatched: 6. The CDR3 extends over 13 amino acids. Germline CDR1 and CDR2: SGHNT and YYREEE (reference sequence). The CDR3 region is CASSEGLAGLQYF. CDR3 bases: TGTGCCAGCAGCGAGGGACTAGCGGGCCTACAGTACTTC.